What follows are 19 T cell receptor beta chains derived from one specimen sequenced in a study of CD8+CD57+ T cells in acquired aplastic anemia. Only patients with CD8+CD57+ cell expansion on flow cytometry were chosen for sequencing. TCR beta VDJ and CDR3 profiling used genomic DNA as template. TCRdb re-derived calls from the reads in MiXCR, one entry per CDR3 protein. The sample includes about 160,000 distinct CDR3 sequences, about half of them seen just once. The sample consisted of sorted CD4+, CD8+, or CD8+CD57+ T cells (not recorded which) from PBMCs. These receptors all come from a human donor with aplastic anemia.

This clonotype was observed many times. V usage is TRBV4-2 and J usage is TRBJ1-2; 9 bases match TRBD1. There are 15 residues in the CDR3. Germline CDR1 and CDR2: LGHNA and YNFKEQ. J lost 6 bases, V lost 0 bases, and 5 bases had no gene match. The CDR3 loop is CASSQDGQGRDGYTF. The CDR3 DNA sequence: TGTGCCAGCAGCCAAGACGGACAGGGGAGGGATGGCTACACCTTC.

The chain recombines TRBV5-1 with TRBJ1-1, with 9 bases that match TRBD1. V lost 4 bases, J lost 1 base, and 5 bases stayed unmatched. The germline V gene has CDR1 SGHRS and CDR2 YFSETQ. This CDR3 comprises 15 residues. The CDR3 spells CASSLQQGANTEAFF. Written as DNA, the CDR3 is TGCGCCAGCAGCCTGCAACAGGGGGCGAACACTGAAGCTTTCTTT.

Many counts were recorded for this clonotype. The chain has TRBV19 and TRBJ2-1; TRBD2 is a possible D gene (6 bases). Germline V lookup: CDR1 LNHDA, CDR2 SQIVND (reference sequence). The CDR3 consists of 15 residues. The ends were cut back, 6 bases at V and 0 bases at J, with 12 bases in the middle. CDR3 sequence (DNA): TGTGCCAGTAGATCGGGGGTAAGCTCCTACAATGAGCAGTTCTTC. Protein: CASRSGVSSYNEQFF. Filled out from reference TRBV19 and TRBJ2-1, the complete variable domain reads DGGITQSPKYLFRKEGQNVTLSCEQNLNHDAMYWYRQDPGQGLRLIYYSQIVNDFQKGDIAEGYSVSREKKESFPLTVTSAQKNPTAFYLCASRSGVSSYNEQFFGPGTRLTVL.

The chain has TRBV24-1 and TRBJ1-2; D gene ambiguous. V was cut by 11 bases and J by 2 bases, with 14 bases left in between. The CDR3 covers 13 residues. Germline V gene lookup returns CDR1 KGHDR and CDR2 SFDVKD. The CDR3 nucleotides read TGTGCCAGTAGAAAAGACTTAAACTATGGCTACACCTTC. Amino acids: CASRKDLNYGYTF.

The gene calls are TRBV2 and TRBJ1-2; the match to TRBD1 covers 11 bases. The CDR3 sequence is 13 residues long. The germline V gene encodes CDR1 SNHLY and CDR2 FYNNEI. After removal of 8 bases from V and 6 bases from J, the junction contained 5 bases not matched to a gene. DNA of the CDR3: TGTGCCAGCTCACAGGGACAGGGGGATGGCTACACCTTC. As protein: CASSQGQGDGYTF.

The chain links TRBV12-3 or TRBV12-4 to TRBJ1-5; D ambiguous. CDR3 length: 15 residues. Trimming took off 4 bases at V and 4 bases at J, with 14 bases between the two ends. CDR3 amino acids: CASSSPGHQNQPQHF. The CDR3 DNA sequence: TGTGCCAGCAGTTCGCCCGGGCACCAGAATCAGCCCCAGCATTTT.

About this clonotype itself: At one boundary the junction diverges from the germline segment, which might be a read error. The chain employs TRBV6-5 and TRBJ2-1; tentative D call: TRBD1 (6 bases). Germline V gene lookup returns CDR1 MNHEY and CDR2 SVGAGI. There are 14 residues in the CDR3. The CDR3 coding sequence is TGTGCCAGCAGTTACGGGGGCTCCTACAATGAGCAGCTCTTC. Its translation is CASSYGGSYNEQLF.

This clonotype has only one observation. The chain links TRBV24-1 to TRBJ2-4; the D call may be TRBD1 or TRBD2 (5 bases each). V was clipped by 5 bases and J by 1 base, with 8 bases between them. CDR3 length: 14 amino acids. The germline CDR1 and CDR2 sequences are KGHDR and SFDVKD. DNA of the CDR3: TGTGCCACCAGTGGTGGGGACGCCAAAAACATTCAGTACTTC. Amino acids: CATSGGDAKNIQYF.

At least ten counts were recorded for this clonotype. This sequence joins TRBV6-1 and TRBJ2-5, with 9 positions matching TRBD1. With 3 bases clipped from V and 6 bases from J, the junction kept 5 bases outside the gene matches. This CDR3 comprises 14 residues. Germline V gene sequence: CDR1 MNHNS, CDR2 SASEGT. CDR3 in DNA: TGTGCCAGCAGTGAGGGGACAGGGAAAAAGACCCAGTACTTC. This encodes CASSEGTGKKTQYF.

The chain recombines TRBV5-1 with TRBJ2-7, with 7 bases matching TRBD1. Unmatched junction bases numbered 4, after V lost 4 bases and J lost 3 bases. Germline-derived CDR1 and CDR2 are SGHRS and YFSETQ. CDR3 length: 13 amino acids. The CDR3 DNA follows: TGCGCCAGCAGCCAGGGACAGAACTACGAGCAGTACTTC. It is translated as CASSQGQNYEQYF.

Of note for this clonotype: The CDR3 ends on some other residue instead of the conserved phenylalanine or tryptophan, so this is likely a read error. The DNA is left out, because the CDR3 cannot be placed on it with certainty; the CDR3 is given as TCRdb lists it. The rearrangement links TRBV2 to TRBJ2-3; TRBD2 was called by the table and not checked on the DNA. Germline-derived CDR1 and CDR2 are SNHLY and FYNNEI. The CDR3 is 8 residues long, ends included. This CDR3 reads CASSYSGG.

For the CDR3, the DNA is TGTGCCAGCAGTGGGCGACTAGCGGGAGAGGAAAACATTCAGTACTTC. Amino acid sequence: CASSGRLAGEENIQYF. The rearrangement uses TRBV25-1 and TRBJ2-4; 12 nucleotides line up with TRBD2. With V trimmed by 4 bases and J by 5 bases, 6 bases remained unmatched. CDR1 MGHDK and CDR2 SYGVNS come from the germline V gene. This CDR3 contains 16 residues.

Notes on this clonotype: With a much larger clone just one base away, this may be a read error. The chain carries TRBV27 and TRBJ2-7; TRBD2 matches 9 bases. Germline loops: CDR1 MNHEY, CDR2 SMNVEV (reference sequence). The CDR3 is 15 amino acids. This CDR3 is CARSLFASGIYEQYV. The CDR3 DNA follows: TGTGCCCGCAGTTTATTCGCTAGCGGGATCTACGAGCAGTACGTC.

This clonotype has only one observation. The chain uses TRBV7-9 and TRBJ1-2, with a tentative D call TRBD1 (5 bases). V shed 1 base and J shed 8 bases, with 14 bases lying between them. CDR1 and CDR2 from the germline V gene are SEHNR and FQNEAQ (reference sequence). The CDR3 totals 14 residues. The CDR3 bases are TGTGCCAGCAGCTTAGTGGGCAGGGAAAAGGGCTACACCTTC. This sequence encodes CASSLVGREKGYTF.

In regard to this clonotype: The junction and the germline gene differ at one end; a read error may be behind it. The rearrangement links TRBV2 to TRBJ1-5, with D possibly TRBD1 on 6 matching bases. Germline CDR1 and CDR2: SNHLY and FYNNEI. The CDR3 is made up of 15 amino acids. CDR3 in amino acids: CACSVMGPGVQPQHF. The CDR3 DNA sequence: TGTGCCTGCAGTGTAATGGGGCCAGGGGTTCAGCCCCAGCATTTT. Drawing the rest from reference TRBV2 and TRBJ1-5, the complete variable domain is EPEVTQTPSHQVTQMGQEVILRCVPISNHLYFYWYRQILGQKVEFLVSFYNNEISEKSEIFDDQFSVERPDGSNFTLKIRSTKLEDSAMYFCACSVMGPGVQPQHFGDGTRLSIL.

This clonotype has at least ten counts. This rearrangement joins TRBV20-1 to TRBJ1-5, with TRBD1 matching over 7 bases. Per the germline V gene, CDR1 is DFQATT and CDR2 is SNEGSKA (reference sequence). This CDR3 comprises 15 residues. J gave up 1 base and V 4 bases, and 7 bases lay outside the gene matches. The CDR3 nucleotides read TGCAGTGCTACAGGGGGGTTCGGGAGCAATCAGCCCCAGCATTTT. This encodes CSATGGFGSNQPQHF.

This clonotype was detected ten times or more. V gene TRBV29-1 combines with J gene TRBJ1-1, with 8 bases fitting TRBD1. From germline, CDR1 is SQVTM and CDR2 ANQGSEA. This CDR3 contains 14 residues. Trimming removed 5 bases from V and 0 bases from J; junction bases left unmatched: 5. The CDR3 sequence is CSVRTGTMNTEAFF. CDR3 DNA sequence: TGCAGCGTTCGGACAGGGACCATGAACACTGAAGCTTTCTTT.

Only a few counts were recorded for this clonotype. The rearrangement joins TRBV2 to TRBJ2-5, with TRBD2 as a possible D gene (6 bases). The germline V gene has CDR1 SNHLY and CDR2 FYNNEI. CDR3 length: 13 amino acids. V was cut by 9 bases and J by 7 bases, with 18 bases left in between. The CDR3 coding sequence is TGTGCCAGAGTGGGACTCCTAGAGGGGACCCAGTACTTC. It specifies CARVGLLEGTQYF. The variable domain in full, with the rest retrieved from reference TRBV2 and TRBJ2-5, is EPEVTQTPSHQVTQMGQEVILRCVPISNHLYFYWYRQILGQKVEFLVSFYNNEISEKSEIFDDQFSVERPDGSNFTLKIRSTKLEDSAMYFCARVGLLEGTQYFGPGTRLLVL.

CDR3 sequence: CASSLTGGNSGNTIYF. In DNA, the CDR3 is TGTGCCAGCAGCTTGACAGGGGGAAACTCTGGAAACACCATATATTTT. V gene TRBV11-2 combines with J gene TRBJ1-3; 9 bases are shared with TRBD1. This CDR3 comprises 16 residues. Germline V gene lookup returns CDR1 SGHAT and CDR2 FQNNGV. V shed 3 bases and J 0 bases; nucleotides not matched to a gene: 3.